The rows below give T cell receptor beta chains drawn from one sample of a study of blood T cell repertoires in COVID-19. Clones were read by immunoSEQ multiplex PCR, and TCRdb kept only the in-frame ones, dropping some. This table holds about 140,000 clones, 85% found once. The sequenced sample consisted of peripheral blood. Every receptor here comes from a middle-aged man with acute or convalescent COVID-19. Each CDR3 is given with its conserved first and last residue. The D gene is left open where the match is weak. Part of the rows lack a size; the others show once, few, many or a class for expanded clones.

size	D	V	J	length	DNA	CDR3
.	TRBD1	TRBV9	TRBJ1-4	16	TGTGCCAGCAGCTTAACAGGGGGAACAACTAATGAAAAACTGTTTTTT	CASSLTGGTTNEKLFF
.	TRBD2	TRBV15	TRBJ2-1	17	TGTGCCACCAGCGCCCCCCCTCTAGCGGGGAAATACAATGAGCAGTTCTTC	CATSAPPLAGKYNEQFF
.	TRBD1	TRBV28	TRBJ1-2	14	TGTGCCAGCAGTCGACAGGGGGCCTACTATGGCTACACCTTC	CASSRQGAYYGYTF
.	.	TRBV9	TRBJ1-2	18	TGTGCCAGCAGCGCCGCTCCCCCCGGACGACTACGTGACTATGGCTACACCTTC	CASSAAPPGRLRDYGYTF
.	.	TRBV3-1/TRBV3-2	TRBJ1-2	15	TGTGCCAGCAGCCACAGAGACAGGCGAAACTATGGCTACACCTTC	CASSHRDRRNYGYTF
.	.	TRBV5-4	TRBJ1-2	15	TGTGCCAGCAGCCCGACGGGTCGTCTAAACTATGGCTACACCTTC	CASSPTGRLNYGYTF
.	.	TRBV27	TRBJ2-5	12	TGTGCCAGCAGTACCGTTGCAGGGACCCAGTACTTC	CASSTVAGTQYF
.	.	TRBV27	TRBJ1-4	16	TGTGCCAGCAGTTCGAGATCCGGGACAAGAAATGAAAAACTGTTTTTT	CASSSRSGTRNEKLFF
.	.	TRBV7-9	TRBJ1-1	13	TGTGCCAGCAGCTTAGTTGAGAGGCCTGAAGCTTTCTTT	CASSLVERPEAFF
.	.	TRBV4-2	TRBJ2-1	15	TGTGCCAGCAGCCAAGAACAGCGGCACTACAATGAGCAGTTCTTC	CASSQEQRHYNEQFF
.	.	TRBV18	TRBJ1-2	14	TGTGCCAGCTCACTGGCAGGGGATTCGAAGGGCTACACCTTC	CASSLAGDSKGYTF
.	TRBD2	TRBV7-6	TRBJ2-3	20	TGTGCCAGCACCCGCGGTCCAGGGCTAGCGGGGAGATACGGCACAGATACGCAGTATTTT	CASTRGPGLAGRYGTDTQYF
.	TRBD1	TRBV11-2	TRBJ1-2	14	TGTGCCAGCAGCCCGGGACAGGTCGCCTATGGCTACACCTTC	CASSPGQVAYGYTF
.	TRBD1	TRBV18	TRBJ1-5	18	TGTGCCAGCTCATTTCGACAGGGAGGCTTGAATAACAATCAGCCCCAGCATTTT	CASSFRQGGLNNNQPQHF
.	TRBD1	TRBV27	TRBJ1-2	17	TGTGCCAGCAGTTTACGGCCGGGACAGGGACCTAACTATGGCTACACCTTC	CASSLRPGQGPNYGYTF
.	.	TRBV6-5	TRBJ2-1	16	TGTGCCAGCAGTTACCACTCCCAGGGGAGGGAAAATGAGCAGTTCTTC	CASSYHSQGRENEQFF
.	.	TRBV5-1	TRBJ1-1	13	TGCGCCAGCAGCTTACAGGGTAACACTGAAGCTTTCTTT	CASSLQGNTEAFF
.	.	TRBV7-3	TRBJ1-1	13	TGTGCCAGCAGCTTAGGCATGAACACTGAAGCTTTCTTT	CASSLGMNTEAFF
.	TRBD2	TRBV5-1	TRBJ2-3	18	TGCGCCAGCAGCTTGGCCCCGGTTGGACTAGCGGGGGGACATACGCAGTATTTT	CASSLAPVGLAGGHTQYF
.	.	TRBV11-2	TRBJ2-7	13	TGTGCCAGCAGCTTAGTACAGGCCTACGAGCAGTACTTC	CASSLVQAYEQYF
.	TRBD1	TRBV29-1	TRBJ2-7	12	TGCAGCGTCCTTTGGACAGGCCACGAGCAGTACTTC	CSVLWTGHEQYF
.	.	TRBV30	TRBJ2-7	13	TGTGCCTGGTCCCGGTCTCGAGGCCACGAGCAGTACTTC	CAWSRSRGHEQYF
.	TRBD1	TRBV29-1	TRBJ2-5	13	TGCAGCGTGGCAGGGGGTTTTCAAGAGACCCAGTACTTC	CSVAGGFQETQYF
.	TRBD2	TRBV27	TRBJ2-5	17	TGTGCCAGCCAAATATCACGGGCTAGCGGAATACAAGAGACCCAGTACTTC	CASQISRASGIQETQYF
.	TRBD2	TRBV6-2/TRBV6-3	TRBJ2-1	16	TGTGCCAGCAGTTACTCGGGCGGGAGCTCCTACAATGAGCAGTTCTTC	CASSYSGGSSYNEQFF
few	TRBD2	TRBV4-1	TRBJ2-1	19	TGCGCCAGCAGCCTCCGTAGCGGGGGAGCACTCAGCTCCTACAATGAGCAGTTCTTC	CASSLRSGGALSSYNEQFF
.	TRBD2	TRBV5-1	TRBJ2-5	16	TGCGCCAGCAGCTTGATAGATGGCGGGGGGACAGAGACCCAGTACTTC	CASSLIDGGGTETQYF
.	TRBD2	TRBV28	TRBJ2-7	15	TGTGCCAGCACCGGAGGACTAGCGCGCACCTACGAGCAGTACTTC	CASTGGLARTYEQYF
few	.	TRBV6-5	TRBJ2-7	14	TGTGCCAGCAGTTACCTGGGCCACTCCTACGAGCAGTACTTC	CASSYLGHSYEQYF
.	.	TRBV5-5	TRBJ1-2	12	TGTGCCAGCAGCCGGCTCGGGGTCGGCTACACCTTC	CASSRLGVGYTF
.	.	TRBV19	TRBJ2-3	17	TGTGCCAGTAGTCCCGAAGGACAGTGGATACCCACAGATACGCAGTATTTT	CASSPEGQWIPTDTQYF
.	.	TRBV19	TRBJ1-1	15	TGTGCCAGTAGTATGCGTAAGACAGCGGGAACTGAAGCTTTCTTT	CASSMRKTAGTEAFF
.	.	TRBV5-5	TRBJ2-7	14	TGTGCCAGCAGCTTGGACAGGGTATCCTACGAGCAGTACTTC	CASSLDRVSYEQYF
.	.	TRBV10-3	TRBJ1-5	15	TGTGCCATCAGTGAGTCGAAAGGGGGGGAACAGCCCCAGCATTTT	CAISESKGGEQPQHF
.	TRBD2	TRBV6-1	TRBJ2-1	17	TGTGCCAGCAGTGAAACCTCGTTCAGGGAGGGTATCAATGAGCAGTTCTTC	CASSETSFREGINEQFF
.	.	TRBV13	TRBJ1-2	14	TGTGCCAGCAGCTTAGCGGGGACTGGCGATGGCTACACCTTC	CASSLAGTGDGYTF
.	.	TRBV5-1	TRBJ1-6	15	TGCGCCAGCAGCTCCTACAACAGGCTTAATTCACCCCTCCACTTT	CASSSYNRLNSPLHF
.	.	TRBV11-2	TRBJ1-2	15	TGTGCCAGCAGCTACCGCGGAGGGGCGAACTATGGCTACACCTTC	CASSYRGGANYGYTF
once	TRBD1	TRBV30	TRBJ2-7	13	TGTGCCTGGGCCGGGACAGGGGGCTACGAGCAGTACTTC	CAWAGTGGYEQYF
.	TRBD1	TRBV19	TRBJ2-7	15	TGTGCCAGTAGTATAACAGGGGGCAGCTCCTACGAGCAGTACTTC	CASSITGGSSYEQYF
.	TRBD1	TRBV4-1	TRBJ2-3	17	TGCGCCAGCAGCCAAGAGGAATCAAGGGGGCGTACAGATACGCAGTATTTT	CASSQEESRGRTDTQYF
.	.	TRBV5-6	TRBJ2-5	13	TGTGCCAGCAGCTTGGGTAGTATAGAGACCCAGTACTTC	CASSLGSIETQYF
.	TRBD2	TRBV7-3	TRBJ2-7	17	TGTGCCAGCAGCCCCGGGGCTAGCGGAGGTTCATCCTACGAGCAGTACTTC	CASSPGASGGSSYEQYF
.	TRBD1	TRBV19	TRBJ1-1	13	TGTGCCTGCAACAGGGGGCTGAACACTGAAGCTTTCTTT	CACNRGLNTEAFF
.	.	TRBV18	TRBJ2-7	14	TGTGCCAGCTCACCAGGGCTACTCTCCTACGAGCAGTACTTC	CASSPGLLSYEQYF
.	TRBD1	TRBV18	TRBJ1-2	16	TGTGCCAGCTCACCACCGGCCCAGGGGGAGCTCGGTGGCTACACCTTC	CASSPPAQGELGGYTF